This T cell receptor (beta chain) was sequenced for a study of T cells in Graves' hyperthyroidism and ophthalmopathy. Points from the study as a whole: The majority of expanded thyroid clonotypes above 0.001 also appeared in blood.

Germline lookup yields CDR1 SGHRS and CDR2 YFSETQ. The CDR3 totals 14 residues. The V end lost 0 bases, the J end lost 4 bases, and 8 bases lay between the germline ends. Disease duration was under 3 months in the ophthalmopathy patients, who also had a Clinical Activity Score of at least 3 and a NOSPECS grade of at least 4. Investigators excluded patients with uncontrolled infection, other autoimmune disease, pregnancy or lactation. This clonotype was detected many times. Its antigen is not known. Regions amplified from RNA transcripts were the TCR beta CDR3 regions. An initial round of RT-PCR targeting the TCR CDR3 relied on the HTBI primer set. TCRdb re-analysed the multiplex PCR reads in MiXCR, keeping a single row per CDR3 protein. This table holds tens of thousands of distinct CDR3 sequences, approximately 48% found once.

This TCR derives from a woman aged 45-65 years with Graves' ophthalmopathy. The genes are TRBV5-1 and TRBJ1-5; D ambiguous. The sample was blood. This CDR3 is CASSLDGQNQPQHF. As DNA, the CDR3 is TGCGCCAGCAGCTTGGATGGGCAGAATCAGCCCCAGCATTTT.